The source of this T cell receptor beta chain is a study of shared clonotypes between healthy human individuals. Sequencing used immunoSEQ multiplex PCR; TCRdb keeps in-frame clones, though not all of them. The repertoire includes over 300,000 clones, around 90% of them detected once, and around 16% sits in the top ten. The germline CDR1 and CDR2 sequences are MNHNY and SVGAGI (reference sequence). This CDR3 comprises 15 residues. V was clipped by 2 bases and J by 2 bases; unmatched bases: 6. J is TRBJ2-7 and V is TRBV6-6, with 7 bases matching TRBD2. The clonotype originates from a young man in good health. Material for sequencing was memory CD8+ T cells sorted from blood. The subset: CD45RO+ cells pooled with CCR7-negative TemRA cells. CDR3 amino acids: CASSYMASGPYEQYF. The CDR3 DNA reads TGTGCCAGCAGTTACATGGCTAGCGGACCCTACGAGCAGTACTTC.